This note documents a single T cell receptor (beta chain) sequence. What it recognizes is unknown. Indicated time point: blood from clinic visit 5 months post-surgery; TSC patient then seizure free. Only cases whose brain tissue showed the highest T cell transcript signatures were sequenced. Clones were read by immunoSEQ multiplex PCR, and TCRdb kept only the in-frame ones, dropping some. The sample yields hundreds of thousands of clones, 93% seen once. This CDR3 has 16 residues. V lost 2 bases, J lost 2 bases, and 15 bases lay in between. The germline gives CDR1 SGHNT, CDR2 YENEEA. The data stem from a study of brain T cells in children with intractable seizures. Overall study findings and caveats: Pre- and post-surgery blood differed in depth, so pre-surgery absences may be undersampling.

The source was peripheral blood, collected more than 4 months after surgery. The chain links TRBV11-3 to TRBJ1-2; no reliable D call. The receptor's source is a boy under two years old with tuberous sclerosis and intractable seizures. The CDR3 sequence: CASSLRGLVSNYGYTF. The CDR3 nucleotides are TGTGCCAGCAGCTTAAGAGGCTTGGTATCGAACTATGGCTACACCTTC.